This passage covers 9 T cell receptor beta chains from one sample sequenced in a study of vaccination effects on CD4 cells after COVID-19. Culture proceeded for nine to ten days, and CD4+ T cells were then isolated. Convalescent patients had PCR-confirmed SARS-CoV-2 infection between March and December 2020. Either the mRNA-1273 or the BNT162b2 vaccine was given to participants as two doses. No antigen has been assigned to these receptors. Here immunoSEQ multiplex PCR was the method, and the copy in TCRdb shows in-frame clones only, minus some. The table records around 50,000 clones, 65% to 80% of them present only once. Source: CD4+ T cells from PBMCs cultured without peptide, taken after COVID-19 vaccination. These receptor sequences come from a human donor who had a prior SARS-CoV-2 infection.

CDR3 sequence reads: CASSLANINYNEQFF. DNA for the CDR3: TGTGCCAGCAGCTTAGCGAACATAAACTACAATGAGCAGTTCTTC. J is TRBJ2-1 and V is TRBV7-8; D remains ambiguous. This CDR3 spans 15 amino acids. V lost 0 bases and J 3 bases, leaving 9 bases between the germline ends. Germline V CDR1 and CDR2: SGHVS, FQNEAQ.

The V and J genes are TRBV5-1 and TRBJ2-5; TRBD2 aligns across 8 bases. Looked up from germline, CDR1 is SGHRS and CDR2 is YFSETQ. After removal of 4 bases from V and 1 base from J, the junction contained 3 bases not matched to a gene. The CDR3 consists of 14 residues. CDR3 protein: CASSKGLVQETQYF. CDR3 DNA: TGCGCCAGCAGCAAGGGACTAGTCCAAGAGACCCAGTACTTC.

The CDR3 DNA follows: TGTGCCAGCTCACCACCTCCAGGGACAGGCGAAGGAGCTTTCTTT. Residues: CASSPPPGTGEGAFF. The chain employs TRBV18 and TRBJ1-1, with 8 nucleotides matching TRBD1. The germline V gene encodes CDR1 KGHSH and CDR2 LQKENI. There are 15 residues in the CDR3. V dropped 0 bases and J dropped 10; count of bases not matched to a gene: 10.

J is TRBJ2-3 and V is TRBV2; either TRBD1 or TRBD2 may supply D (5 bases each). Trimming took off 6 bases at V and 0 bases at J, with 7 bases between the two ends. Looked up from germline, CDR1 is SNHLY and CDR2 is FYNNEI. The CDR3 spans 13 residues. The CDR3 DNA follows: TGTGCCAGCAGGAGGGACAGCACAGATACGCAGTATTTT. Amino acid sequence: CASRRDSTDTQYF.

The CDR3 sequence is CASSPAEGEQYF. In DNA, the CDR3 is TGTGCCAGCTCACCTGCCGAGGGAGAGCAGTACTTC. V usage is TRBV18 and J usage is TRBJ2-7, with D perhaps matching TRBD2 (5 bases). V was trimmed by 3 bases and J by 7 bases, leaving 10 bases between them. Germline V lookup: CDR1 KGHSH, CDR2 LQKENI. This CDR3 has 12 residues.

The rearrangement joins TRBV12-3 or TRBV12-4 to TRBJ1-2, with 8 bases that match TRBD1. V lost 4 bases, J lost 8 bases, and 6 bases stayed unmatched. The CDR3 is 13 residues long. CDR3: CASSWGRGRGYTF. The CDR3 DNA sequence: TGTGCCAGCAGTTGGGGCAGGGGGCGAGGCTACACCTTC.

The chain links TRBV3-1 (or the pseudogene TRBV3-2) to TRBJ2-1; 11 bases are a match to TRBD2. V lost 2 bases and J lost 4; bases outside the gene matches: 1. The CDR3 loop spans 15 amino acids. Germline-derived CDR1 and CDR2 are LGHDT and YNNKEL (reference sequence). The CDR3 loop is CASSQLAGGYNEQFF. The CDR3 DNA follows: TGTGCCAGCAGCCAACTAGCGGGGGGTTACAATGAGCAGTTCTTC.

V is TRBV3-1 (or the pseudogene TRBV3-2) and J is TRBJ1-2; the match to TRBD1 covers 7 bases. This CDR3 has 13 residues. Germline CDR1 and CDR2: LGHDT and YNNKEL (reference sequence). V lost 7 bases, J lost 5 bases, and 7 bases stayed unmatched. The CDR3 sequence is CASTGTAGYGYTF. In DNA form, the CDR3 reads TGTGCCAGCACAGGGACAGCGGGATATGGCTACACCTTC.

J is TRBJ2-2 and V is TRBV6-2 or TRBV6-3; 9 bases map to TRBD1. The CDR3 runs 16 residues. Germline values: CDR1 MNHEY, CDR2 SVGEGT. The V and J ends lost 4 bases and 6 bases, in that order; junction bases with no gene match: 9. DNA of the CDR3: TGTGCCAGCAGTTCCACCGGGACAGGGTTAGCCGGGGAGCTGTTTTTT. Translated, it gives CASSSTGTGLAGELFF.